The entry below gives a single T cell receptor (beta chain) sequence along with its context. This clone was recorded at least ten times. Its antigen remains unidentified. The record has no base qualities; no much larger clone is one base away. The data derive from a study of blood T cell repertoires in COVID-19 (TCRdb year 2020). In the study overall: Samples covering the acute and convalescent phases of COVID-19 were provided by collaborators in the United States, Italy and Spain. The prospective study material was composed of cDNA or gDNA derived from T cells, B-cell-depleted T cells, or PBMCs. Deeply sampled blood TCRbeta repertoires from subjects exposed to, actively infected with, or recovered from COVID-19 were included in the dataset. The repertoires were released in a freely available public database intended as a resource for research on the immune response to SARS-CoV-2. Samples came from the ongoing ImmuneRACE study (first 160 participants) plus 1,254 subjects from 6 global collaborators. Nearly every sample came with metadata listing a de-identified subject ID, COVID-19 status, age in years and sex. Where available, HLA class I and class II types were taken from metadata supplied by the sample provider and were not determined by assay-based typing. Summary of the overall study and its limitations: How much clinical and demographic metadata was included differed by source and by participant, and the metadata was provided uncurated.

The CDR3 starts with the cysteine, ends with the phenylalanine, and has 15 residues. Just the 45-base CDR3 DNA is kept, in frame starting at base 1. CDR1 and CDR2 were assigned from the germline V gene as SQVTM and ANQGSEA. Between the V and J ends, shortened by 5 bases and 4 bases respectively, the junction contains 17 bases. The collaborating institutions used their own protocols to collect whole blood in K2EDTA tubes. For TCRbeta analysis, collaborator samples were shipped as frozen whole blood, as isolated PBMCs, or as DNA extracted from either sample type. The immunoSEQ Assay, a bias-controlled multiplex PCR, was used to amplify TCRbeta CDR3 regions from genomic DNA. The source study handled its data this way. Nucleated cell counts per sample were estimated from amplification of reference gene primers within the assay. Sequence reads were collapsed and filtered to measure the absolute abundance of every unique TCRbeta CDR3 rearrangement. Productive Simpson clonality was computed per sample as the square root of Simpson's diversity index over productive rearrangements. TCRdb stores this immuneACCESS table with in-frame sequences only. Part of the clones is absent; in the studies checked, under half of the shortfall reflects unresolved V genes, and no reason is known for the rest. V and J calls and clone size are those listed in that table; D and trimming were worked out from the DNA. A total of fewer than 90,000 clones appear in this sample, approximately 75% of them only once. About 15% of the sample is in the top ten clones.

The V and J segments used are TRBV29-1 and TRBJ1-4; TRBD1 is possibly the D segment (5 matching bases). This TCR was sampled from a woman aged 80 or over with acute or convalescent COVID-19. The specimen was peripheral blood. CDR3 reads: CSVRDRQLGNEKLFF. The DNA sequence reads TGCAGCGTTCGCGATCGACAGCTGGGTAATGAAAAACTGTTTTTT.